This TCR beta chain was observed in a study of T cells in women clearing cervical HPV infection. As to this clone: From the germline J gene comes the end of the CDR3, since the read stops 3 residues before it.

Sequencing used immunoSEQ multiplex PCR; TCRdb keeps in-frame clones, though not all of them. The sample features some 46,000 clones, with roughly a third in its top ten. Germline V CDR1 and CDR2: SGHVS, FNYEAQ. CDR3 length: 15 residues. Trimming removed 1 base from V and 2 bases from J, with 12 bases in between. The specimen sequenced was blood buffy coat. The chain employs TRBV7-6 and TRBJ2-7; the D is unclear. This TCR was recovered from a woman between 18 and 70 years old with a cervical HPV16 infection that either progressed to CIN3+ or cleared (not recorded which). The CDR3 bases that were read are TGTGCCAGCAGCTTAGATCCGGCGGATACCTACGAG. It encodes CASSLDPADTYE. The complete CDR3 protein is CASSLDPADTYEQYF. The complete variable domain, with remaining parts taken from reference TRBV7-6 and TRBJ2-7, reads GAGVSQSPRYKVTKRGQDVALRCDPISGHVSLYWYRQALGQGPEFLTYFNYEAQQDKSGLPNDRFSAERPEGSISTLTIQRTEQRDSAMYRCASSLDPADTYEQYFGPGTRLTVT.